The source of this TCR beta chain is a study of shared clonotypes between healthy human individuals. The germline gives CDR1 MNHNS, CDR2 SASEGT. The V and J ends lost 6 bases and 1 base respectively, with 10 bases between them. This CDR3 comprises 14 residues. The donors, healthy adults who were HIV-negative, had experienced no recent acute infections or vaccinations. Every donor was a Caucasian adult from Nashville, Tennessee. Measured with immunoSEQ multiplex PCR; TCRdb has only the in-frame clones, and not every one. Here the sample spans fewer than 650,000 clones, around three quarters being singletons.

This chain connects TRBV6-1 to TRBJ1-3; no clear D. The sequenced sample consisted of PBMCs. The clonotype comes from a woman in her 40s in good health. Some clones in this sample may be carry-over from other donors' samples. In DNA, the CDR3 is TGTGCCAGCAGCCTAGGAGGGTCTGGAAACACCATATATTTT. Amino acids: CASSLGGSGNTIYF.